This is a list of T cell receptor beta chains from one sample in a study of OX40 agonist ivuxolimab in advanced cancers. Only in-frame clones appear in the TCRdb table, and some are missing; sequencing was by immunoSEQ multiplex PCR. The sample comprises fewer than 85,000 clones, around 85% of which are singletons, and 1.5% to 2% rests with the top ten. Here the sequenced sample was CD4+ or CD8+ T cells sorted from blood, taken in a trial of the OX40 agonist ivuxolimab. These receptors were obtained from an adult with an advanced solid tumor such as melanoma, head and neck, liver or kidney cancer. CDR3s include the opening cysteine and the closing phenylalanine or tryptophan. Fields, in order: clone size, J gene, CDR3 length, V gene, D gene, CDR3 DNA, CDR3 protein. A D gene is named only where the DNA matches it firmly. The size entry is marked missing in some rows and otherwise reads once, few, many or a size class.

>-|TRBJ1-4|13|TRBV9|-
TGTGCCAGCAGCCTAGGGGTGGATGAAAAACTGTTTTTT
CASSLGVDEKLFF
>-|TRBJ2-7|15|TRBV19|-
TGTGCCAGTAGTATAACTGACAGCTTTCCCTACGAGCAGTACTTC
CASSITDSFPYEQYF
>-|TRBJ1-5|16|TRBV5-1|-
TGCGCCAGCAGCCCCCGGGGTCCGGGGTCAGGACAGCCCCAGCATTTT
CASSPRGPGSGQPQHF
>-|TRBJ2-5|17|TRBV7-9|-
TGTGCCAGCAGCTTACAAATGCAGGGGCTTTTCCGAGAGACCCAGTACTTC
CASSLQMQGLFRETQYF
>-|TRBJ2-3|13|TRBV29-1|-
TGCAGCGTGGCCCGAGCCACACACGATACGCAGTATTTT
CSVARATHDTQYF
>-|TRBJ2-4|13|TRBV19|-
TGTGCCAGTAGTGAGCTCCCCAAAAACATTCAGTACTTC
CASSELPKNIQYF
>-|TRBJ2-7|12|TRBV6-1|-
TGTGCCAGCAGTTTTTCCGGCAAGGAGCAGTACTTC
CASSFSGKEQYF
>few|TRBJ1-5|15|TRBV19|-
TGTGCCAGTAGTATGCTCGACAGCTTCAATCAGCCCCAGCATTTT
CASSMLDSFNQPQHF
>-|TRBJ2-7|19|TRBV7-8|TRBD2
TGTGCCAGCAGCTTAGCGGGGATGCCGGGACTAGTGTCAGACTACGAGCAGTACTTC
CASSLAGMPGLVSDYEQYF
>-|TRBJ1-5|16|TRBV18|TRBD1
TGTGCCAGCTCACCACCGAACAGGGGAGGCAATCAGCCCCAGCATTTT
CASSPPNRGGNQPQHF
>-|TRBJ2-5|14|TRBV6-6|-
TGTGCCAGCAGTTTGAGGGGCGCGGGGGAGACCCAGTACTTC
CASSLRGAGETQYF
>-|TRBJ1-1|14|TRBV7-6|-
TGTGCCAGCAGCACCCGGGGTACCAACACTGAAGCTTTCTTT
CASSTRGTNTEAFF
>-|TRBJ2-1|15|TRBV5-1|TRBD1
TGCGCCAGCAGCTACACCGGGACAGGGAACCATGAGCAGTTCTTC
CASSYTGTGNHEQFF
>few|TRBJ1-5|14|TRBV6-6|TRBD1
TGTGCCAGCAGGCGACAGGGAGGGGATCAGCCCCAGCATTTT
CASRRQGGDQPQHF
>-|TRBJ2-7|15|TRBV5-1|-
TGCGCCAGCAGCTTGCGGGCGGGGTCTCTCGACGAGCAGTACTTC
CASSLRAGSLDEQYF
>-|TRBJ2-7|12|TRBV7-2|-
TGTGCCAGCAGCTTAGCTACCTACGAGCAGTACTTC
CASSLATYEQYF
>-|TRBJ1-1|12|TRBV5-4|-
TGTGCCAGCAGCTCGGACACGGCTAAAGCTTTCTTT
CASSSDTAKAFF
>-|TRBJ1-3|14|TRBV7-2|-
TGTGCCAGCAGCCCTAATATACAGGGAAACACCATATATTTT
CASSPNIQGNTIYF
>-|TRBJ2-1|13|TRBV5-1|-
TGCGCCAGCAGCGCGCAAGTGAACAATGAGCAGTTCTTC
CASSAQVNNEQFF
>-|TRBJ2-5|13|TRBV18|TRBD1
TGTGCCAGCTCACCCGACAGGGTCGGGACCCAGTACTTC
CASSPDRVGTQYF
>-|TRBJ2-4|14|TRBV25-1|TRBD1
TGTGCCAGCAGTGGAGGGACAGGGAGTAACATTCAGTACTTC
CASSGGTGSNIQYF
>-|TRBJ1-3|18|TRBV27|-
TGTGCCAGCAGTTTAACCCGCCTAGGCGGCTTTTCGGGAAACACCATATATTTT
CASSLTRLGGFSGNTIYF
>-|TRBJ2-7|13|TRBV28|-
TGTGCCAGCAATTCCAGGTCCTCCTACGAGCAGTACTTC
CASNSRSSYEQYF
>-|TRBJ2-2|15|TRBV7-9|TRBD1
TGTGCCAGCAGCTTAAACCAGGGGGACACCGGGGAGCTGTTTTTT
CASSLNQGDTGELFF